This entry is about one T cell receptor (beta chain). The data belong to a study of technical replicates of blood from a few donors. Clones were sequenced by immunoSEQ multiplex PCR, and TCRdb holds only the in-frame ones, with some missing. The table includes some 83,000 clones, 85% to 95% detected once. CDR3 length equals 13 residues. Germline V gives CDR1 SNHLY, CDR2 FYNNEI. V lost 10 bases, J lost 4 bases, and 8 bases stayed unmatched. The sequencing input was T cells isolated from PBMCs. The chain recombines TRBV2 with TRBJ1-2, with 8 bases lining up with TRBD1. The sequence derives from a human donor in good health. CDR3 residues: CAKDRDRTYGYTF. The CDR3 DNA is TGTGCCAAAGACCGGGACAGGACCTATGGCTACACCTTC.